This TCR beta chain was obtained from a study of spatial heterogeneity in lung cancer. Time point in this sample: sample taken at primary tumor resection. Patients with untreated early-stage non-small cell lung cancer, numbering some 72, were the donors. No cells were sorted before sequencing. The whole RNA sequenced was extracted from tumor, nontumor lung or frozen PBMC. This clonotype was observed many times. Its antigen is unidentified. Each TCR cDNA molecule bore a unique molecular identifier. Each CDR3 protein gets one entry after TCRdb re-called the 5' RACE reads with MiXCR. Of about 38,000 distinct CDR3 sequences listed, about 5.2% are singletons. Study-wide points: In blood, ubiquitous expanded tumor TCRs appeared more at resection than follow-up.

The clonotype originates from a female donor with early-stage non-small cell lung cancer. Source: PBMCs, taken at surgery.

Here the CDR3 DNA reads TGTGCCAGCAGCCCTGAGGCCCTAGCGGGGGGATACAATGAGCAGTTCTTC. Protein sequence: CASSPEALAGGYNEQFF. The chain couples TRBV4-2 to TRBJ2-1, with 11 bases matching TRBD2. Germline V gives CDR1 LGHNA, CDR2 YNFKEQ. V dropped 4 bases and J dropped 4; count of bases not matched to a gene: 9. The CDR3 has 17 amino acids.